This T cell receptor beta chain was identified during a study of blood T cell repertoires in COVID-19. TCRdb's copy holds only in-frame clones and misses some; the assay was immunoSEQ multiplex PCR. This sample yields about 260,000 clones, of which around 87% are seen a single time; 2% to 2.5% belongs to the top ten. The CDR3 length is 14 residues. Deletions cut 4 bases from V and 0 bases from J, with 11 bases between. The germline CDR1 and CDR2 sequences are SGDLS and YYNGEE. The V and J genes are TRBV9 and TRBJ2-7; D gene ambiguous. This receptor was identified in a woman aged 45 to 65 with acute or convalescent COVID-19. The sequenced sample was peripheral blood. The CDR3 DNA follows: TGTGCCAGCAGCACGACGGAGAGCTCCTACGAGCAGTACTTC. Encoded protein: CASSTTESSYEQYF.